The 18 T cell receptor beta chains presented below share a single source sample, sequenced in a study of beta chain features in type 1 diabetes. Expressed TCRB transcripts were sequenced, since all the RNA that had been isolated was reverse transcribed. Profiled with immunoSEQ multiplex PCR; TCRdb holds only in-frame clones, not every one. The data show over 350,000 clones, roughly 16% seen once. Sequencing was done on a sample of naive CD4+ T cells from blood. The receptors stem from a woman in her late teens or twenties in good health.

This clone has only a few counts. The chain carries TRBV18 and TRBJ2-5; TRBD2 matches at 10 bases. Per the germline V gene, CDR1 is KGHSH and CDR2 is LQKENI. CDR3 length equals 17 residues. Trimming removed 0 bases from V and 4 bases from J; junction bases left unmatched: 8. The CDR3 DNA is TGTGCCAGCTCACCACCGTTCGAGCGGGAGGGCCGAGAGACCCAGTACTTC. Its translation: CASSPPFEREGRETQYF. Filled out from reference TRBV18 and TRBJ2-5, the complete variable domain reads NAGVMQNPRHLVRRRGQEARLRCSPMKGHSHVYWYRQLPEEGLKFMVYLQKENIIDESGMPKERFSAEFPKEGPSILRIQQVVRGDSAAYFCASSPPFEREGRETQYFGPGTRLLVL.

This clone was found a few times. The CDR3 region is CASSRSGTPVYEQYF. The CDR3 DNA follows: TGTGCCAGCAGCCGCTCCGGGACACCCGTCTACGAGCAGTACTTC. The genes are TRBV6-5 and TRBJ2-7, with D possibly TRBD1 on 6 matching bases. Germline CDR1 MNHEY, CDR2 SVGAGI. The CDR3 has 15 amino acids. Trimming pared 6 bases from V and 3 bases from J, leaving 18 bases between.

This clone was observed a handful of times. This chain joins TRBV5-1 and TRBJ1-1; 10 nucleotides align to TRBD1. V was pared by 4 bases and J by 5 bases, with 8 bases of the junction left unmatched. Per germline, CDR1 SGHRS and CDR2 YFSETQ. The CDR3 sequence is 15 residues long. The DNA for the CDR3 is TGCGCCAGCAGCCTCACCGGGACAGGGGTAACTGAAGCTTTCTTT. Its protein is CASSLTGTGVTEAFF.

In DNA, the CDR3 is TGTGCCAGCAGCGGGACAGCTAATGAAAAACTGTTTTTT. Protein: CASSGTANEKLFF. V usage is TRBV7-9 and J usage is TRBJ1-4; TRBD1 matches at 7 bases. This CDR3 region has 13 residues. J was trimmed by 3 bases and V by 5 bases; bases with no gene match: 0. Germline V gene data show CDR1 as SEHNR and CDR2 as FQNEAQ (reference sequence).

The V and J genes are TRBV18 and TRBJ2-7, with D hard to call. Between the trimmed V and J ends, which lost 4 bases and 2 bases, there was a span of 12 bases. CDR3 size: 14 residues. Germline assignment: CDR1 KGHSH and CDR2 LQKENI. CDR3 sequence reads: CASSRSDTTYEQYF. CDR3 nucleotides: TGTGCCAGCTCACGTTCCGACACGACCTACGAGCAGTACTTC.

The chain is built from TRBV4-3 and TRBJ2-1; TRBD1 matches at 7 bases. Unmatched junction bases numbered 8, after V lost 4 bases and J lost 8 bases. Germline CDR1 reads LGHNA; CDR2 reads YSLEER. CDR3 length: 14 amino acids. The CDR3 loop is CASSPRDSGHEQFF. For the CDR3, the DNA is TGCGCCAGCAGCCCCCGGGACAGTGGGCATGAGCAGTTCTTC.

The chain couples TRBV19 to TRBJ2-7; 9 positions match TRBD1. Germline values: CDR1 LNHDA, CDR2 SQIVND (reference sequence). The CDR3 extends over 13 amino acids. After removal of 7 bases from V and 2 bases from J, the junction contained 3 bases not matched to a gene. CDR3 sequence reads: CASKGQGTYEQYF. CDR3 nucleotide sequence: TGTGCCAGTAAGGGACAGGGCACCTACGAGCAGTACTTC.

This clone was observed a few times. The chain couples TRBV7-2 to TRBJ2-5, with 9 bases matching TRBD1. The CDR3 is 15 residues long. Germline V lookup: CDR1 SGHTA, CDR2 FQGNSA. V trimming: 5 bases; J trimming: 5 bases; junction bases outside the gene matches: 9. For the CDR3, the DNA is TGTGCCAGCAGCGCTCGGGGACAGGGATGGGAGACCCAGTACTTC. It specifies CASSARGQGWETQYF.

This clone was seen only a few times. The rearrangement links TRBV14 to TRBJ2-3; tentatively, D is TRBD2 (5 bases). Germline assignment: CDR1 SGHDN and CDR2 FVKESK. V lost 8 bases to trimming and J lost 2 bases, with 11 bases between them. CDR3 length: 13 amino acids. Written as DNA, the CDR3 is TGTGCCAGCGCTCTAGCCTCCACAGATACGCAGTATTTT. Its translation is CASALASTDTQYF.

This clone has a handful of counts. The rearrangement joins TRBV28 to TRBJ2-7; the match to TRBD1 covers 8 bases. The V segment lost 7 bases and the J segment 3 bases; nucleotides outside the gene matches: 11. Germline loops: CDR1 MDHEN, CDR2 SYDVKM. The CDR3 is 15 residues long. The CDR3 protein is CASTSSTGALYEQYF. As DNA, the CDR3 is TGTGCCAGCACCTCGTCGACAGGGGCCCTCTACGAGCAGTACTTC.

This clone has more than one count but fewer than ten. The V gene is TRBV28, the J gene TRBJ1-2; weak D call: TRBD1 (6 bases). V was cut by 1 base and J by 5 bases, with 11 bases left in between. The CDR3 spans 14 residues. Per germline, CDR1 MDHEN and CDR2 SYDVKM. The CDR3 nucleotides read TGTGCCAGCAGTTTATTAACCAGGGGATATGGCTACACCTTC. This codes for CASSLLTRGYGYTF.

Turning to this clone: The same CDR3 also results from other DNA sequences found in this sample. The CDR3 DNA sequence: TGTGCCAGCTCACCAAGGACTAGCGGGAGCACAGATACGCAGTATTTT. It is translated as CASSPRTSGSTDTQYF. The J gene is TRBJ2-3, the V gene TRBV18, with 11 bases matching TRBD2. The CDR3 is 16 amino acids. In germline, CDR1 is KGHSH, CDR2 LQKENI. Germline trimming cut 2 bases from V and 0 bases from J; bases unmatched to any gene: 1.

This clone has more than one count but fewer than ten. The rearrangement links TRBV28 to TRBJ1-2, with TRBD1 matching 8 bases. This CDR3 has 12 residues. Looked up from germline, CDR1 is MDHEN and CDR2 is SYDVKM. Losses at the gene ends were 10 bases for V and 5 bases for J; bases not matched to a gene: 6. DNA of the CDR3: TGTGCCACCTCAGACAGGGGATATGGCTACACCTTC. Encoded protein: CATSDRGYGYTF.

This clone was detected a few times. The chain uses TRBV29-1 and TRBJ1-2; D gene ambiguous. Germline values: CDR1 SQVTM, CDR2 ANQGSEA. V lost 8 bases and J 4 bases, leaving 11 bases between the germline ends. This CDR3 is built from 11 residues. CDR3 DNA: TGCAGCACCTACTCTACCTATGGCTACACCTTC. It translates to CSTYSTYGYTF.

The genes are TRBV29-1 and TRBJ2-7; 7 positions match TRBD1. The CDR3 spans 13 residues. The germline CDR1 and CDR2 sequences are SQVTM and ANQGSEA. V lost 6 bases, J lost 5 bases, and 10 bases stayed unmatched. The CDR3 sequence: CSVAGGEGHEQYF. CDR3 sequence (DNA): TGCAGCGTGGCAGGGGGAGAAGGCCACGAGCAGTACTTC.

This chain uses TRBV6-6 with TRBJ2-5; perhaps TRBD1 as D (6 bases). Trimming took off 8 bases at V and 1 base at J, with 11 bases between the two ends. This CDR3 is 13 amino acids long. Germline-derived CDR1 and CDR2 are MNHNY and SVGAGI (reference sequence). The chain's CDR3 is CASREGVQETQYF. Here the CDR3 DNA reads TGTGCCAGCCGAGAGGGGGTCCAAGAGACCCAGTACTTC.

This clone turned up a few times. The J gene is TRBJ2-7, the V gene TRBV4-2, with TRBD1 as a possible D gene (6 bases). CDR3 length: 16 residues. Germline loops: CDR1 LGHNA, CDR2 YNFKEQ. V was cut by 0 bases and J by 4 bases, with 16 bases left in between. In DNA, the CDR3 is TGTGCCAGCAGCCAAGATCGCAGGGGATTCAGGTACGAGCAGTACTTC. Its translation is CASSQDRRGFRYEQYF.

This clone was seen a few times. This chain joins TRBV19 and TRBJ2-3, with D unclear. Trimming removed 7 bases at V and 6 bases at J, with 14 bases between. Germline V gives CDR1 LNHDA, CDR2 SQIVND (reference sequence). The CDR3 has 13 amino acids. DNA for the CDR3: TGTGCCAGTACCTACCCGAGTTCGGATACGCAGTATTTT. It encodes CASTYPSSDTQYF.